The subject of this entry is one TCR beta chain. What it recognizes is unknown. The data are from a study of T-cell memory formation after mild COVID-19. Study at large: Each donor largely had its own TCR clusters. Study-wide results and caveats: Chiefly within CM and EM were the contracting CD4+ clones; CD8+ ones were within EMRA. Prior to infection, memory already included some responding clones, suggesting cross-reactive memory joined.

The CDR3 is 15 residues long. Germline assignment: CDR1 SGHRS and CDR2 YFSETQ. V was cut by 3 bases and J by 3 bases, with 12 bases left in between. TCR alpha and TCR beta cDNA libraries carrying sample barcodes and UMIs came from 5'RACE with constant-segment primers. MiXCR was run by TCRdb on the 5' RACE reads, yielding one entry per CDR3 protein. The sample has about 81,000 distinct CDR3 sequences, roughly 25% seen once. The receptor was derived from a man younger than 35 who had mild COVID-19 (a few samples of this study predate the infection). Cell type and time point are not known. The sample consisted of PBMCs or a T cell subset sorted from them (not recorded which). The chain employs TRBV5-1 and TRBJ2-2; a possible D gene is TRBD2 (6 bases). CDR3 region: CASSWRAPDTGELFF. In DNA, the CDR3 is TGCGCCAGCAGCTGGAGGGCACCCGACACCGGGGAGCTGTTTTTT.